Given below is one T cell receptor beta chain in context. The record originates from a study of T cells in Graves' hyperthyroidism and ophthalmopathy. V dropped 5 bases and J dropped 4; count of bases not matched to a gene: 7. CDR1 and CDR2 from the germline V gene are LGHNA and YSLEER. The length of the CDR3 is 16 residues. Amplified TCR beta CDR3 regions came from RNA transcripts. The TCR CDR3 was amplified in a first-round RT-PCR using the HTBI primer set. TCRdb ran MiXCR on the multiplex PCR reads and lists one entry per CDR3 protein. The sample gives a few hundred thousand distinct CDR3 sequences, approximately 44% of which show up once; more than 7.5% is in the top ten.

The TCR originated in a woman in her late teens or twenties with Graves' hyperthyroidism. This rearrangement joins TRBV4-3 to TRBJ2-5, with 13 bases matching TRBD2. The sequencing input was peripheral blood or thyroid tissue (not recorded which). The DNA of the CDR3 is TGCGCCAGCAGCAGACTAGCGGGAGGCCAGCGAGAGACCCAGTACTTC. Its protein is CASSRLAGGQRETQYF.